What follows is one T cell receptor beta chain and its context. In the original analysis: For nucleated cells, counts were estimated from reference gene primer amplification. Repertoires were generated with immunoSEQ multiplex PCR, while TCRdb's copy carries only in-frame clones and drops some. That table is the source of V, J and clone size, and D and trimming were worked out from the DNA. The sample yields over 200,000 clones, about 83% seen once. The CDR3 is 15 residues long. From germline, CDR1 is SGHVS and CDR2 FNYEAQ. Between the trimmed V and J ends, which lost 4 bases and 2 bases, there was a span of 14 bases. The data were taken from a study of blood T cell repertoires in COVID-19. In the study overall: Researchers got acute and convalescent COVID-19 samples from the United States, Italy and Spain. T cells, B-cell-depleted T cells, or PBMCs provided the cDNA or gDNA that served as material.

Sequencing was done on a sample of peripheral blood. V and J are TRBV7-6 and TRBJ1-1; possible D gene TRBD1, 5 bases. The clonotype comes from a woman aged 50 to 60 with active or convalescent COVID-19. The CDR3 DNA sequence: TGTGCCAGCAGCTCCCTAAATTGGGGCAACACTGAAGCTTTCTTT. Its translation: CASSSLNWGNTEAFF. The full variable domain, rest sourced from reference TRBV7-6 and TRBJ1-1, is GAGVSQSPRYKVTKRGQDVALRCDPISGHVSLYWYRQALGQGPEFLTYFNYEAQQDKSGLPNDRFSAERPEGSISTLTIQRTEQRDSAMYRCASSSLNWGNTEAFFGQGTRLTVV.